The 10 T cell receptor beta chains presented below share a single source sample, sequenced in a study of cytomegalovirus exposure and HLA in healthy donors. 13 Jbeta primers and 60 Vbeta primers were used for the PCR. Measured with immunoSEQ multiplex PCR; TCRdb has only the in-frame clones, and not every one. The sample carries 60,000 to 75,000 clones, roughly 68% recorded once. The specimen was PBMCs. All receptors come from a woman aged 60-70 years in good health and CMV-seropositive.

The chain is built from TRBV6-1 and TRBJ1-1; D not certain. From germline, CDR1 is MNHNS and CDR2 SASEGT. This CDR3 is 13 amino acids long. The ends were cut back, 4 bases at V and 1 base at J, with 7 bases in the middle. DNA for the CDR3: TGTGCCAGCAGTGGGACTGAGAACACTGAAGCTTTCTTT. Translation: CASSGTENTEAFF.

The V and J genes are TRBV19 and TRBJ2-5; perhaps TRBD1 as D (5 bases). The CDR3 contains 13 residues. V lost 1 base to trimming and J lost 5 bases, with 8 bases between them. CDR1 and CDR2 from the germline V gene are LNHDA and SQIVND (reference sequence). As DNA, the CDR3 is TGTGCCAGTAGTATAGGGACATCTGAGACCCAGTACTTC. It yields the protein CASSIGTSETQYF.

The V and J genes are TRBV6-5 and TRBJ2-5, with TRBD1 matching 9 bases. This CDR3 is 16 amino acids long. J was trimmed by 7 bases and V by 4 bases; bases with no gene match: 13. The germline CDR1 and CDR2 sequences are MNHEY and SVGAGI. The DNA for the CDR3 is TGTGCCAGCAGTTGGACAGGGGTCGGAGTGACAGGGACCCAGTACTTC. It yields the protein CASSWTGVGVTGTQYF.

The gene calls are TRBV9 and TRBJ1-2; 10 bases are shared with TRBD1. The V gene end was trimmed by 4 bases and the J gene end by 4 bases; junction bases not matched to a gene: 7. Germline CDR1 SGDLS, CDR2 YYNGEE. The CDR3 contains 15 residues. The CDR3 nucleotides read TGTGCCAGCAGCACCGGGACAGGGGATGGCTATGGCTACACCTTC. Protein sequence: CASSTGTGDGYGYTF.

The chain recombines TRBV2 with TRBJ1-6; possibly TRBD1 for D (6 bases). The CDR3 has 14 residues. Germline CDR1 reads SNHLY; CDR2 reads FYNNEI. The V and J ends lost 4 bases and 10 bases respectively, with 14 bases between them. This chain's CDR3 is CASSGARGDSPLHF. CDR3 nucleotide sequence: TGTGCCAGCAGTGGGGCCAGGGGAGACTCACCCCTCCACTTT. Full variable domain (rest looked up from reference TRBV2 and TRBJ1-6): EPEVTQTPSHQVTQMGQEVILRCVPISNHLYFYWYRQILGQKVEFLVSFYNNEISEKSEIFDDQFSVERPDGSNFTLKIRSTKLEDSAMYFCASSGARGDSPLHFGNGTRLTVT.

The gene calls are TRBV4-1 and TRBJ2-1, with TRBD2 matching over 8 bases. Trimming cost V 4 bases and J 7 bases; bases outside gene matches: 12. CDR1 MGHRA and CDR2 YSYEKL come from the germline V gene. The CDR3 spans 16 residues. The CDR3 is CASSPQSGLGNNEQFF. The CDR3 DNA follows: TGCGCCAGCAGCCCCCAATCGGGACTAGGTAATAATGAGCAGTTCTTC.

The J gene is TRBJ2-7, the V gene TRBV4-2; 8 positions match TRBD1. The germline V gene encodes CDR1 LGHNA and CDR2 YNFKEQ. J gave up 3 bases and V 1 base, and 5 bases lay outside the gene matches. CDR3 length equals 15 residues. The CDR3 bases are TGTGCCAGCAGCCAAGCCCAGGGGGCGAGCTACGAGCAGTACTTC. Translation: CASSQAQGASYEQYF.

The J gene is TRBJ2-7, the V gene TRBV6-1; a possible D gene is TRBD2 (5 bases). The CDR3 length is 12 residues. Trimming took off 8 bases at V and 0 bases at J, with 8 bases between the two ends. CDR1 MNHNS and CDR2 SASEGT come from the germline V gene. The CDR3 region has the DNA TGTGCCAGCGCGGGCAGCTCCTACGAGCAGTACTTC. It translates to CASAGSSYEQYF.

This clone appeared a few times. The V gene is TRBV6-5, the J gene TRBJ2-3, with D perhaps matching TRBD2 (6 bases). This CDR3 contains 14 residues. Looked up from germline, CDR1 is MNHEY and CDR2 is SVGAGI. Trimming left V 6 bases short and J 3 bases short, with 13 bases between. The CDR3, as DNA: TGTGCCAGCAGCCGAGGGACTTTAACAGATACGCAGTATTTT. This gives the protein CASSRGTLTDTQYF.

CDR3 bases: TGTGCCAGCAGCTTAGCTCTCCTAGCGGGGGGGACAAGAGAGACCCAGTACTTC. Its protein is CASSLALLAGGTRETQYF. The chain combines TRBV7-8 with TRBJ2-5; 12 bases align to TRBD2. V was clipped by 0 bases and J by 4 bases; unmatched bases: 9. Germline V CDR1 and CDR2: SGHVS, FQNEAQ. This CDR3 region has 18 residues.